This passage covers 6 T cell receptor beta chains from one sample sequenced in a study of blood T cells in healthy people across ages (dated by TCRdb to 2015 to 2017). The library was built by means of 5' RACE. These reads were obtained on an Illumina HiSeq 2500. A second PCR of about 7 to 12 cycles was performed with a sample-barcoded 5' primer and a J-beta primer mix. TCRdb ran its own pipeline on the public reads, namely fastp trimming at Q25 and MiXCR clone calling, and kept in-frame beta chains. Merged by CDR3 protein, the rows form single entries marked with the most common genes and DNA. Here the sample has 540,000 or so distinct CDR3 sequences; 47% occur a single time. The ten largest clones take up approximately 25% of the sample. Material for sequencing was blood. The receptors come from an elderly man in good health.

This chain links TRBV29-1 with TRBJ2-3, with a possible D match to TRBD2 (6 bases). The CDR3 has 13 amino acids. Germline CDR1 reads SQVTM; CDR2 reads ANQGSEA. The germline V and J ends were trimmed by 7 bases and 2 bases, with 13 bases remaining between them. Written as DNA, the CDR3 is TGCAGCGCTGGTAGGGACTCCACAGATACGCAGTATTTT. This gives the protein CSAGRDSTDTQYF.

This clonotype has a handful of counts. The CDR3 DNA is TGTGCTACGACGGGGGGCTACGAGCAGTACTTC. It codes for CATTGGYEQYF. The V gene is TRBV7-2, the J gene TRBJ2-7; the match to TRBD2 covers 7 bases. The CDR3 runs to 11 residues. In germline, CDR1 is SGHTA, CDR2 FQGNSA.

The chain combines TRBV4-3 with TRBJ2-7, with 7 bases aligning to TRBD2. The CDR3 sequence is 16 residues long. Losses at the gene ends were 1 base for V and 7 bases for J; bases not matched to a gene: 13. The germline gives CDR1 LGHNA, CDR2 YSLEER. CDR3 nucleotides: TGCGCCAGCAGCCAAGGTACGAGCGGGATCTACAATGAGCAGTACTTC. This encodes CASSQGTSGIYNEQYF.

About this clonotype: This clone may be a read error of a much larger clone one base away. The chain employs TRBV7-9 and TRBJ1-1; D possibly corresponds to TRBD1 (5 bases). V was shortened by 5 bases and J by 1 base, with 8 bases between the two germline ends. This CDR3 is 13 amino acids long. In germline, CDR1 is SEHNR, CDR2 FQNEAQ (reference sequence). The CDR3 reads CASSVGRNTEAFF. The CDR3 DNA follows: TGTGCCAGCAGCGTGGGACGGAACACTGAAGCTTTCTTT.

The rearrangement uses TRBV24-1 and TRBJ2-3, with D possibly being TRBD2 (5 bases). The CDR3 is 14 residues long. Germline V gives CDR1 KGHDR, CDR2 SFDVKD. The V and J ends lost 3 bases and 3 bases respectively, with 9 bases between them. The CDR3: CATSDPRRTDTQYF. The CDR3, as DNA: TGTGCCACCAGTGATCCCCGGAGGACAGATACGCAGTATTTT.

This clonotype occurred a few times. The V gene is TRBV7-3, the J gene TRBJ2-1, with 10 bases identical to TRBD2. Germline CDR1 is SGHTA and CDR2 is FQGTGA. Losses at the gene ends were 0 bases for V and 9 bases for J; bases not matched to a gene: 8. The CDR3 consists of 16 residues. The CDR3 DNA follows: TGTGCCAGCAGCTTAACGGGAACTAGCGGGATGGGTGAGCAGTTCTTC. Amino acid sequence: CASSLTGTSGMGEQFF.